This TCR beta chain emerged from a study of T and B cells in COVID-19 patients. Each TRB amplification used roughly 250-550 ng of genomic DNA from blood. BIOMED2 TRB-A/B primer pools were used in multiplex TRB PCR. TCRdb analysed the multiplex PCR reads with MiXCR anew, one entry per CDR3 protein. The table shows 1,500 to 2,500 distinct CDR3 sequences, with under 30% occurring only once. Sequencing was done on a sample of blood. This receptor was identified in a human donor with active COVID-19.

The CDR3 bases are TGCGCCAGCAGCTTGGCGACAGGGACTGGGGGACCTGAAGCTTTCTTT. It encodes CASSLATGTGGPEAFF. V usage is TRBV5-1 and J usage is TRBJ1-1; 7 positions agree with TRBD1. The J segment lost 6 bases and the V segment lost 0 bases, leaving 11 bases of the junction unmatched. The CDR3 covers 16 residues. Germline loops: CDR1 SGHRS, CDR2 YFSETQ.